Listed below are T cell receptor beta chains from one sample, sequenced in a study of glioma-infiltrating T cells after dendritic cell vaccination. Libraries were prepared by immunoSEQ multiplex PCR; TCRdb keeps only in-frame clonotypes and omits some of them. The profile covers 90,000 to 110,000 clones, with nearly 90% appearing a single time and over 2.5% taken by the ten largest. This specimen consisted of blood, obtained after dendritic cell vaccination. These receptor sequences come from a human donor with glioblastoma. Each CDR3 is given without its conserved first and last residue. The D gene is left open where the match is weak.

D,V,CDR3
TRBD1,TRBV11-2,ASSLDQETGNYGYT
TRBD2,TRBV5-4,ASATKREQETQY
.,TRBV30,AWSANSQGSNQPQH
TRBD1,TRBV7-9,ASSLSTGDIHEQY
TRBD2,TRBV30,AWSVGTRAETQY
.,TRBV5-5,ASSLGRDSNYGYT
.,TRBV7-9,ASSTTELNTGELF
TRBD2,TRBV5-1,ASNEGSGSYNEQF
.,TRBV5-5,ASSTYSNQLQH
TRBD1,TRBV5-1,ASSSGTGYFLETQY
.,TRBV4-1,ASSQGLRGLGNEQF
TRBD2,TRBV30,AWSTLAGANEQF
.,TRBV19,ASNTRPGDYGYT
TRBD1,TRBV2,ASSRRQGSQETQY
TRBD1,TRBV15,ATSPDRARAYTEAF
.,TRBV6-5,ASSSPVGTEAF
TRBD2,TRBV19,ASSIGGLAVQETQY
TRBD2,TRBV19,ASSPSMGGGSQETQY
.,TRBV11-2,ASSYGQRYGYT
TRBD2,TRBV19,ASSNSPTSLRGNEQF
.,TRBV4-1,ASSLQQGYEQY
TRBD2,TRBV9,ASSLADYNEQF
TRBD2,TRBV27,ASSLLGLAQQETQY
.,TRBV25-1,ASSEGQGYGYT
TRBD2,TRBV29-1,SVRTSGARDTQY
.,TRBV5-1,ASSLDRGSETQY
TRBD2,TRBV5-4,ASSLPGRAETQY
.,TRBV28,AGRKQGTDTQY
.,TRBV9,ASSDLNNEQF
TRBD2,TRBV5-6,ASSRLTSGRDNEQF
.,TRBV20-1,SALDPYEQY
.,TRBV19,ASSGLRDSPLH
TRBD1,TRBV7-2,ASSPAPGGYEQY
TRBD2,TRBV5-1,ASSFGPLAGQNNEQF
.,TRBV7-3,ASSLTRGRGYNEQF
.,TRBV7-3,ASSSTLSGIQY
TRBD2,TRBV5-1,ASSERGGSVDEQF
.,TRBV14,ASSQGIATSSYEQY
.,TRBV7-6,ASSLEAGGLSSYNSPLH
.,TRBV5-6,ASSRDTTNYGYT
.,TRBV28,ASTRSNYGYT
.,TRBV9,ASNRDSSGNTIY
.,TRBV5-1,ASSLYSLQGGGEKLF
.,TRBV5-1,ASSPGPGQRDSPLH
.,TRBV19,ASRVTGTRGTDTQY
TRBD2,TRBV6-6,ASGFGGGRNIQY
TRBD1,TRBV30,AWHPRGRNNGELF
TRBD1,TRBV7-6,ASSPPGQAYEQY
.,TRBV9,ASSSGRDTNSPLH
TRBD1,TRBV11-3,ASSLGQGPYEQY
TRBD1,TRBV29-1,SVESSPGTGGDYGYT
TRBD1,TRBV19,ASRTRTGGDYGYT
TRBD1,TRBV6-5,ASKRQGAGEQY
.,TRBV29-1,SVESPLNTEAF